The source of this T cell receptor beta chain is a study of vaccination and CD4 T cells after COVID-19. Study-level information: Blood was drawn a median roughly 79 days post second dose, range 14 to 241.

As for this clonotype: Its cognate antigen is unknown.

Noted treatment: 10-day PBMC culture with coronavirus spike peptide pools or control peptides (ViraFEST assay). Sequencing of cultured CD4+ T cell DNA used the Oncomine TCR Beta short-read assay. Using its own MiXCR run on the PCR reads, TCRdb lists one record per CDR3 protein. Of around 12,000 distinct CDR3 sequences listed, roughly 60% were seen once; the top ten hold roughly 13%. V was trimmed by 1 base and J by 1 base, leaving 8 bases between them. The germline V gene encodes CDR1 LNHDA and CDR2 SQIVND (reference sequence). This CDR3 has 15 residues. Sequenced material: CD4+ T cells from blood, cultured in vitro. The receptor was isolated from a human donor who had recovered from COVID-19. The J gene is TRBJ1-5, the V gene TRBV19; a weak D match, TRBD1 (5 bases). The CDR3 region is CASSIVGQSNQPQHF. In nucleotides, the CDR3 is TGTGCCAGTAGTATAGTGGGGCAAAGCAATCAGCCCCAGCATTTT.